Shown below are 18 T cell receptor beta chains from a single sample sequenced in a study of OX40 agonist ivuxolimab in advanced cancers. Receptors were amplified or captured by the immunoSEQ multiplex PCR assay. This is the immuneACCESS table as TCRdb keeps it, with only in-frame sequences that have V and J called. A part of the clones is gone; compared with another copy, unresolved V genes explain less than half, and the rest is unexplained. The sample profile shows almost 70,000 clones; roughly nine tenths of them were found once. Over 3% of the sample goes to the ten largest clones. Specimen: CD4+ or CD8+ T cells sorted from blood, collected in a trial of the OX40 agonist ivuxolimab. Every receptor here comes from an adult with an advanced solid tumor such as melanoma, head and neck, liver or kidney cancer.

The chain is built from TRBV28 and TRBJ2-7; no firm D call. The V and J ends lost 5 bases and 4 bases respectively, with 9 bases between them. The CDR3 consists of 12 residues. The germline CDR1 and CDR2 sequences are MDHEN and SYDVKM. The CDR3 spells CASSTTSYEQYF. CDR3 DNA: TGTGCCAGCAGTACCACATCATACGAGCAGTACTTC.

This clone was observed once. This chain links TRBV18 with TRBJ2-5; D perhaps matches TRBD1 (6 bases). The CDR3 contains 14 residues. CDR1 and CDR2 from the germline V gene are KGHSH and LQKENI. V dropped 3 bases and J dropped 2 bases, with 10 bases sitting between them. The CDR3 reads CASSPQQGQETQYF. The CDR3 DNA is TGTGCCAGCTCACCCCAACAGGGACAAGAGACCCAGTACTTC.

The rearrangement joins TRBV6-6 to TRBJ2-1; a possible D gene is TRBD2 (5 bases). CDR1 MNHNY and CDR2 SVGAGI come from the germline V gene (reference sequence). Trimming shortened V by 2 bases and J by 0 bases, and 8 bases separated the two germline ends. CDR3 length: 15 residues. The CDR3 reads CASSYGGPSYNEQFF. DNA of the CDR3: TGTGCCAGCAGTTACGGCGGGCCCTCCTACAATGAGCAGTTCTTC.

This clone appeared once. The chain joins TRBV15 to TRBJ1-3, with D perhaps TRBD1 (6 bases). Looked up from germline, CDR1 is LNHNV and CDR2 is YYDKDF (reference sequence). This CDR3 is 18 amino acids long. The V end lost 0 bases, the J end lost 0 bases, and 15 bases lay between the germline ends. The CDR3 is CATSRDIGQMFSGNTIYF. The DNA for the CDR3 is TGTGCCACCAGCAGAGATATTGGACAGATGTTCTCTGGAAACACCATATATTTT. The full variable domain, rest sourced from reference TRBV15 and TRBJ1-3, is DAMVIQNPRYQVTQFGKPVTLSCSQTLNHNVMYWYQQKSSQAPKLLFHYYDKDFNNEADTPDNFQSRRPNTSFCFLDIRSPGLGDTAMYLCATSRDIGQMFSGNTIYFGEGSWLTVV.

This chain's CDR3 is CASMRGVEDTQYF. The CDR3 nucleotides are TGTGCCAGCATGAGAGGAGTTGAGGATACGCAGTATTTT. The chain recombines TRBV27 with TRBJ2-3; D uncertain. The CDR3 length is 13 residues. V was trimmed by 7 bases and J by 6 bases, leaving 14 bases between them. Looked up from germline, CDR1 is MNHEY and CDR2 is SMNVEV (reference sequence).

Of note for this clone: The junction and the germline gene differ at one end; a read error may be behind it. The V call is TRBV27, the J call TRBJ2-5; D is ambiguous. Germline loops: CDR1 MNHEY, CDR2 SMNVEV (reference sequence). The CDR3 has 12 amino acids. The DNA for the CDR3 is TGTGCCAACAGTTTATCGGGAGAGACCCAGTACTTC. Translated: CANSLSGETQYF.

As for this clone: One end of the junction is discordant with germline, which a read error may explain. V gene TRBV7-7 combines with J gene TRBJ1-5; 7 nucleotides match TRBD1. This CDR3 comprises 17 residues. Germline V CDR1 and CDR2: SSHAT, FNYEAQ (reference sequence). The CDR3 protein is CASSLTRGQHFDQPQHF. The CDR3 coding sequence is TGTGCTAGCAGCTTAACCCGGGGACAGCATTTCGATCAGCCCCAGCATTTT.

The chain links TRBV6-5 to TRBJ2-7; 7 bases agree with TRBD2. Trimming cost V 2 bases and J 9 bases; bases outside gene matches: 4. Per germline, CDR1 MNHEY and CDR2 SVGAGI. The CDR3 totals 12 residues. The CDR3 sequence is CASSYLSGGQYF. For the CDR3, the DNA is TGTGCCAGCAGTTACCTTTCGGGAGGGCAGTACTTC.

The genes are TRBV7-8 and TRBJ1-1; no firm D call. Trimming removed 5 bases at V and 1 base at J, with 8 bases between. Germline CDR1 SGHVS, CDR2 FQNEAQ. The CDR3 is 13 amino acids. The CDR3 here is CASSPNRNTEAFF. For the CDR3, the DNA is TGTGCCAGCAGCCCTAACCGGAACACTGAAGCTTTCTTT.

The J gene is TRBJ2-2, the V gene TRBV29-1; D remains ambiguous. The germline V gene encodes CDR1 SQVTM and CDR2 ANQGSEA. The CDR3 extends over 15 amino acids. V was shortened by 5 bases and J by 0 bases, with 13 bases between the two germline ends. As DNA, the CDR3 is TGCAGCGTTCTCCTAAGAATACCGAACACCGGGGAGCTGTTTTTT. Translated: CSVLLRIPNTGELFF.

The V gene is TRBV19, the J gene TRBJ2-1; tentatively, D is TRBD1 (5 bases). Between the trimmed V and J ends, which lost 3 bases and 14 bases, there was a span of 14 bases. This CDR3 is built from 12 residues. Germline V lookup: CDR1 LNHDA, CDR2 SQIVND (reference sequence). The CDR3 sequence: CASSIRGAEEFF. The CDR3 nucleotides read TGTGCCAGTAGTATTAGGGGCGCGGAAGAGTTCTTC.

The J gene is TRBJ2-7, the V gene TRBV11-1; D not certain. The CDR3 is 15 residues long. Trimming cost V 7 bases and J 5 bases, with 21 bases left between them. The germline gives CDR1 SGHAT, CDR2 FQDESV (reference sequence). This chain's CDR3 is CASTRLAGQSHEQYF. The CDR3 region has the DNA TGTGCCAGCACCCGATTAGCCGGTCAATCCCACGAGCAGTACTTC.

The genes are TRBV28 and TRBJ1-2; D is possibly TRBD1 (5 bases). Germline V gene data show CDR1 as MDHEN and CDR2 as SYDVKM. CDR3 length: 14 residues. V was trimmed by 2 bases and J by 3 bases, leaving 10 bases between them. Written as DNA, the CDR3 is TGTGCCAGCAGTTTAGGGGGGGAGGACTATGGCTACACCTTC. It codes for CASSLGGEDYGYTF.

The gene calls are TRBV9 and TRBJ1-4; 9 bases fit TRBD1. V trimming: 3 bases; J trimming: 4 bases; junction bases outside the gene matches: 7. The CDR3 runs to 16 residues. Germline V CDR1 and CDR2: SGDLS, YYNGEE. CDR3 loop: CASSAGPTGGNEKLFF. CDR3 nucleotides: TGTGCCAGCAGCGCGGGACCGACAGGGGGTAATGAAAAACTGTTTTTT.

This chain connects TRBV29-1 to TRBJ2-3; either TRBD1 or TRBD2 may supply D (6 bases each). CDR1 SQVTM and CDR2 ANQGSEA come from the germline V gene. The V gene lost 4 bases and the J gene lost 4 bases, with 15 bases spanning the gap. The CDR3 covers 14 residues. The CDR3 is CSVGRVGGPDTQYF. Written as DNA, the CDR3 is TGCAGCGTTGGAAGGGTAGGGGGGCCAGATACGCAGTATTTT.

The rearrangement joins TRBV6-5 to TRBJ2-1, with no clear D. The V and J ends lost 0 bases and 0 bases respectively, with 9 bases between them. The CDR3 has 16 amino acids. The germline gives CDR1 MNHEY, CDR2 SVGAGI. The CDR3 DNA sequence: TGTGCCAGCAGTTACTCACTGGGTGGCTCCTACAATGAGCAGTTCTTC. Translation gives CASSYSLGGSYNEQFF.

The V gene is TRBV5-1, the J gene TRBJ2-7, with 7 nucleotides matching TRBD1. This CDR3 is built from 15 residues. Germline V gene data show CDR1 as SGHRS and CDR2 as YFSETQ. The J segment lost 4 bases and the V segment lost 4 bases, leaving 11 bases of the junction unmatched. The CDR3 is CASSLGTDRIYEQYF. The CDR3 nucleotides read TGCGCCAGCAGCCTAGGAACGGACAGGATTTACGAGCAGTACTTC.

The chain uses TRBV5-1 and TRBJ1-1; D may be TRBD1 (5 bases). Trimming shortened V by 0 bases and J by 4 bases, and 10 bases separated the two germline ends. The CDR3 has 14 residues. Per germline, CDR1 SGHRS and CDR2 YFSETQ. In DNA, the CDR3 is TGCGCCAGCAGCTTGGAGGGGTTGATCACTGAAGCTTTCTTT. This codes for CASSLEGLITEAFF.